The sequence of this T cell receptor beta chain was determined in a study of OX40 agonist ivuxolimab in advanced cancers. Study outcomes and limitations: Doses of 0.1 to 3.0 mg/kg were accompanied by clonal expansion of CD4+ and CD8+ blood T cells by week 6.

V was trimmed by 3 bases and J by 5 bases, leaving 14 bases between them. In germline, CDR1 is LNHDA, CDR2 SQIVND (reference sequence). CDR3 length equals 14 residues. Worth noting for this clone: As yet, its antigen is unknown.

The data were produced by immunoSEQ multiplex PCR, yet TCRdb's version contains in-frame clones alone and is incomplete. The repertoire holds nearly 50,000 clones, with more than 85% as singletons. The receptor comes from an adult with an advanced solid tumor such as melanoma, head and neck, liver or kidney cancer. The chain uses TRBV19 and TRBJ2-7; either TRBD1 or TRBD2 may fit D (5 bases each). The source material was CD4+ or CD8+ T cells sorted from blood, sampled in a trial of the OX40 agonist ivuxolimab. The CDR3 loop reads CASSIWDGTDEQYF. In DNA, the CDR3 is TGTGCCAGTAGTATCTGGGACGGAACCGACGAGCAGTACTTC.